Listed below are T cell receptor beta chains from one sample, sequenced in a study of early T cells in non-severe SARS-CoV-2 infection. TCRdb reanalysed the 5' RACE reads using MiXCR and keeps one entry per CDR3 protein. The sample contains some 30,000 distinct CDR3 sequences, approximately 5.9% of which appear only once. The source material was whole blood. The receptors derive from an adult who was a healthcare worker with PCR-confirmed SARS-CoV-2 infection or an uninfected control (not recorded which). The CDR3 runs from the conserved cysteine through the conserved F or W. Fields, in order: V gene, clone size, D gene, J gene, CDR3 DNA, CDR3 protein. D genes are given only for firm matches. The listing skips clone size in some rows; elsewhere it reads once, few, many or a size class.

TRBV28	many	.	TRBJ2-7	TGTGCCAGCAGTTCGGGTATTCTGGGGGACGAGCAGTACTTC	CASSSGILGDEQYF
TRBV7-6	few	TRBD2	TRBJ2-5	TGTGCCAGCAGTACCCATCTTAGCGGGAGGACCCCCCACCAAGAGACCCAGTACTTC	CASSTHLSGRTPHQETQYF
TRBV20-1	few	TRBD2	TRBJ2-7	TGCAGTGCTAGATCTAGCGGTCCCTACGAGCAGTACTTC	CSARSSGPYEQYF
TRBV6-1	many	TRBD1	TRBJ2-5	TGTGCCAGCAGTGAAACGGGACAGGTAATGGAGACCCAGTACTTC	CASSETGQVMETQYF
TRBV10-3	many	.	TRBJ2-1	TGTGCCATCAGTGAACCCGTCTACTACAATGAGCAGTTCTTC	CAISEPVYYNEQFF
TRBV3-1	many	.	TRBJ2-2	TGTGCCAGCAGCGACCGACTAGCCGGGGAGCTGTTTTTT	CASSDRLAGELFF
TRBV9	many	.	TRBJ2-1	TGTGCCAGCAGCGTAGGGCGGAGCTCCTACAATGAGCAGTTCTTC	CASSVGRSSYNEQFF
TRBV5-4	.	TRBD1	TRBJ2-5	TGTGCCAGCAGGCCATACACAGGGGTAGAGACCCAGTACTTC	CASRPYTGVETQYF
TRBV15	many	.	TRBJ2-5	TGTGCCACCAGCAGAGTGGCGGAAGAGACCCAGTACTTC	CATSRVAEETQYF
TRBV19	many	.	TRBJ1-2	TGTGCCAGTAGTACCCGGGAATTTTATGGCTACACCTTC	CASSTREFYGYTF
TRBV5-4	many	TRBD1	TRBJ1-6	TGTGCCAGCAGCTTCGAGGCAGGGGGCGGCATAAATTCACCCCTCCACTTT	CASSFEAGGGINSPLHF
TRBV28	few	.	TRBJ1-1	TGTGCCAGCAGCCGACCCCTTGGGGAAGCTTTCTTT	CASSRPLGEAFF
TRBV6-2/TRBV6-3	few	.	TRBJ2-7	TGTGCCAGCATGGACCCCGGGGCTTACGAGCAGTACTTC	CASMDPGAYEQYF
TRBV5-1	few	.	TRBJ2-1	TGCGCCAGCAGCTCCCTCTCCCTAGCTGAGCAGTTCTTC	CASSSLSLAEQFF
TRBV10-1	many	TRBD1	TRBJ1-6	TGCGCCAGCAGTCCCTCCAACAGGGGCAACCTCCACTTT	CASSPSNRGNLHF
TRBV7-2	many	TRBD2	TRBJ2-1	TGTGCCAGCAGCTTTAGCGGGAGTGGCAATGAGCAGTTCTTC	CASSFSGSGNEQFF
TRBV12-3/TRBV12-4	many	.	TRBJ2-1	TGTGCCAGCAGTTTGGCGTCCCGGGGCGGCCCCTACAATGAGCAGTTCTTC	CASSLASRGGPYNEQFF
TRBV7-2	many	TRBD2	TRBJ2-1	TGTGCCAGCAGCTCAGGGACAGGCGCCGGGACTAGCGGATTC	CASSSGTGAGTSGF
TRBV12-3/TRBV12-4	medium-sized	.	TRBJ2-7	TGTGCCAGCAGTTTCGGGGGCCGGGTTTACGAGCAGTACTTC	CASSFGGRVYEQYF
TRBV5-4	few	TRBD2	TRBJ2-3	TGTGCCAGCAGCAAGACTAGCGGGAGTGCAGGAGATACGCAGTATTTT	CASSKTSGSAGDTQYF
TRBV10-3	.	.	TRBJ1-4	TGTGCCATCAGTGAGGCAATATCGGCCGAAAAACTGTTTTTT	CAISEAISAEKLFF
TRBV5-1	many	TRBD1	TRBJ1-1	TGCGCCAGCAGGACAGGGGGGAACACTGAAGCTTTCTTT	CASRTGGNTEAFF
TRBV5-1	many	TRBD1	TRBJ1-1	TGCGCCAGCAGTTATATCGGACAGGCTTTCACTGAAGCTTTCTTT	CASSYIGQAFTEAFF
TRBV14	many	.	TRBJ2-7	TGTGCCAGCAGCTGCCGACGCCGGCGGGTCAGCTACGAGCAGTACTTC	CASSCRRRRVSYEQYF
TRBV10-2	many	.	TRBJ2-1	TGCGCCAGCAGTGAGAACCCTACGGGGGAGCAGTTCTTC	CASSENPTGEQFF
TRBV6-4	.	TRBD1	TRBJ1-2	TGTGCCAGCAGTGAATCCGGGACAGGGGGCTATGGCTACACCTTC	CASSESGTGGYGYTF
TRBV5-1	.	.	TRBJ2-7	TGCGCCAGCAGCCCCTGGGGGAGCTCCTACGAGCAGTACTTC	CASSPWGSSYEQYF
TRBV21-1	many	.	TRBJ2-5	TGTGCCAGTCCGAAAAGACAGTTCCAAGAGACCCAGTACTTC	CASPKRQFQETQYF
TRBV6-1	many	TRBD1	TRBJ2-1	TGTGCCAGCTCAAGGGGACAGGGGTACAATGAGCAGTTCTTC	CASSRGQGYNEQFF
TRBV9	.	.	TRBJ2-6	TGTGCCAGCAGCGCCGGGACCCTAGGGGCCAACGTCCTGACTTTC	CASSAGTLGANVLTF
TRBV4-1	many	.	TRBJ1-5	TGCGCCAGCACCTACGACCGTTCCACTCAGCCCCAGCATTTT	CASTYDRSTQPQHF
TRBV5-1	many	.	TRBJ2-3	TGCGCCAGCAGGGAAGAGGCAGATACGCAGTATTTT	CASREEADTQYF
TRBV12-3/TRBV12-4	.	.	TRBJ1-6	TGTGCCAGCAGTCCCGGGGGTCTGAGCTCCTATAATTCACCCCTCCACTTT	CASSPGGLSSYNSPLHF
TRBV5-1	many	.	TRBJ2-7	TGCGCCAGCAGCTTCCCTCCTGCCTACGAGCAGTACTTC	CASSFPPAYEQYF
TRBV5-6	once	.	TRBJ2-7	TGTGCCAGCAGCCCTTCCGGGGTCTCCTACGAGCAGTACTTC	CASSPSGVSYEQYF
TRBV27	many	.	TRBJ2-3	TGTGCCAGCAGTTGGCTTAGCACAGATACGCAGTATTTT	CASSWLSTDTQYF
TRBV7-2	many	.	TRBJ2-3	TGTGCCAGCAGCTACCAAGTAACGGGAGCTCTAGATACGCAGTATTTT	CASSYQVTGALDTQYF
TRBV24-1	many	.	TRBJ2-3	TGTGCCACCAAGTACAGCCGCACAGATACGCAGTATTTT	CATKYSRTDTQYF
TRBV7-6	many	.	TRBJ2-1	TGTGCCAGCAGCTTAATGGGGGCTAATGAGCAGTTCTTC	CASSLMGANEQFF
TRBV10-2	many	.	TRBJ1-1	TGCGCCAGCCAGACCCTGGATGGCACTGAAGCTTTCTTT	CASQTLDGTEAFF
TRBV5-5	few	.	TRBJ2-7	TGTGCCAGCAGCTTGGGACTGGACCCCCGTTCGTGGGAGCAGTACTTC	CASSLGLDPRSWEQYF
TRBV3-1	many	TRBD1	TRBJ2-3	TGTGCCAGCAGCCAAGTCTGGACAGGAGCCACAGATACGCAGTATTTT	CASSQVWTGATDTQYF
TRBV7-9	few	TRBD1	TRBJ2-1	TGTGCCAGCAGCCAAACGCAACAGGGGGAGGAGTTCTTC	CASSQTQQGEEFF
TRBV5-1	few	.	TRBJ2-3	TGCGCCAGCAGCATGGGAACACCCACGGATACGCAGTATTTT	CASSMGTPTDTQYF
TRBV7-2	many	.	TRBJ1-5	TGTGCCAGCAGCTTGGTCCCGGGAAGCAATCAGCCCCAGCATTTT	CASSLVPGSNQPQHF
TRBV5-1	.	.	TRBJ1-1	TGCGCCAGCAGCGCGTACAGGGCCGGCACTGAAGCTTTCTTT	CASSAYRAGTEAFF
TRBV5-4	many	.	TRBJ1-6	TGTGCCAGCAGCTTGGGATCGACAGACAATTCACCCCTCCACTTT	CASSLGSTDNSPLHF
TRBV7-8	many	TRBD1	TRBJ2-1	TGTGCCAGCAGCCCCTCCGGGACAGGGGGCTACAATGAGCAGTTCTTC	CASSPSGTGGYNEQFF
TRBV12-3/TRBV12-4	many	TRBD1	TRBJ2-7	TGTGCCAGCATCCGGGACAGGGCCCAGAGGCAGTACTTC	CASIRDRAQRQYF
TRBV2	many	TRBD1	TRBJ1-5	TGTGCCAGCAGTGAGCTGGGTCCAGGGGGCTGGAGCAATCAGCCCCAGCATTTT	CASSELGPGGWSNQPQHF
TRBV3-1	many	.	TRBJ2-2	TGTGCCAGCAGCCAAGATTCGGACACCGGGGAGCTGTTTTTT	CASSQDSDTGELFF
TRBV20-1	few	.	TRBJ2-7	TGCAGTGCTCCCGCGGCGTACGAGCAGTACTTC	CSAPAAYEQYF
TRBV5-1	many	TRBD2	TRBJ2-1	TGCGCCAGCAGCTTGGAGGGACTAGCGACGGACTGGGAGCAGTTCTTC	CASSLEGLATDWEQFF
TRBV12-3/TRBV12-4	few	.	TRBJ2-7	TGCGTCGGACCAGGGAGCTCCTACGAGCAGTACTTC	CVGPGSSYEQYF